These 5 T cell receptor beta chains were all obtained from the same sample, sequenced in a study of shared clonotypes between healthy human individuals. Here immunoSEQ multiplex PCR was the method, and the copy in TCRdb shows in-frame clones only, minus some. The table lists roughly 650,000 clones, about 97% of them singletons. Source material: naive CD4+ T cells sorted from blood. Subset defined: CD45RA+ positively selected. These receptors were taken from a woman aged 30 to 39 in good health.

J is TRBJ2-6 and V is TRBV5-1; TRBD2 is a possible D gene (5 bases). The CDR3 has 14 residues. Germline lookup yields CDR1 SGHRS and CDR2 YFSETQ. The ends were cut back, 10 bases at V and 4 bases at J, with 15 bases in the middle. The CDR3 nucleotides are TGCGCCGGCCGGGGAGCGACAGGGGCCAACGTCCTGACTTTC. Its translation is CAGRGATGANVLTF.

The rearrangement links TRBV28 to TRBJ2-5; D ambiguous. The DNA end favors TRBJ2-7, so the J call may be wrong. Per the germline V gene, CDR1 is MDHEN and CDR2 is SYDVKM. This CDR3 is built from 14 residues. CDR3 DNA sequence: TGTGCCAGCAGTTACCCGGCCAGCTCCTACGAGCAGTACTTC. Its protein product is CASSYPASSYEQYF.

The chain joins TRBV7-2 to TRBJ2-3; 10 bases match TRBD1. Germline CDR1 and CDR2: SGHTA and FQGNSA. Trimming removed 6 bases from V and 1 base from J; junction bases left unmatched: 7. The CDR3 runs 16 residues. The chain's CDR3 is CASRTGGGRGTDTQYF. CDR3 sequence (DNA): TGTGCCAGCAGGACAGGGGGCGGACGTGGCACAGATACGCAGTATTTT.

CDR3 sequence: CAPGGVKSSSYNEQFF. The CDR3 region has the DNA TGTGCTCCTGGGGGAGTAAAGTCGAGCTCCTACAATGAGCAGTTCTTC. V is TRBV2 and J is TRBJ2-1; D could derive from TRBD1 or TRBD2 (5 bases each). Germline-derived CDR1 and CDR2 are SNHLY and FYNNEI. This CDR3 contains 16 residues.

This clone occurred once. V and J are TRBV9 and TRBJ2-1; D is ambiguous. V was trimmed by 4 bases and J by 5 bases, leaving 4 bases between them. CDR3 length: 11 amino acids. Looked up from germline, CDR1 is SGDLS and CDR2 is YYNGEE. DNA for the CDR3: TGTGCCAGCAGCCTAGACAATGAGCAGTTCTTC. It specifies CASSLDNEQFF.